This T cell receptor (beta chain) was observed in a study of T cells in Graves' hyperthyroidism and ophthalmopathy. The study's findings and limits: With a median lead of 6.5 months before onset, the model predicted ophthalmopathy.

V was shortened by 1 base and J by 3 bases, with 10 bases between the two germline ends. CDR1 is SGHAT and CDR2 is FQNNGV in the germline V gene. The CDR3 extends over 14 amino acids. This clonotype was observed a handful of times. The antigen is undetermined. TCR beta CDR3 sequences were amplified from RNA transcripts. TCR CDR3 regions were first amplified by RT-PCR with HTBI primers. A single record per CDR3 protein comes from TCRdb applying MiXCR to the multiplex PCR reads. Of about 500,000 distinct CDR3 sequences listed, about 16% are singletons. The authors obtained PBMCs from over 7.5 ml of fresh peripheral blood.

The rearrangement joins TRBV11-2 to TRBJ2-7; D gene ambiguous. This clonotype originated in a woman in her twenties or thirties with Graves' ophthalmopathy. The sequenced sample consisted of blood. The CDR3 DNA sequence: TGTGCCAGCAGCTTAGTACTGTCGGACTACGAGCAGTACTTC. Protein sequence: CASSLVLSDYEQYF.